This T cell receptor (beta chain) is from a study of response to subunit inactivated influenza vaccine. Per germline, CDR1 MRHNA and CDR2 SNTAGT. Trimming stripped 3 bases from V and 3 bases from J, with 15 bases between. The CDR3 is made up of 15 amino acids. Turning to this clonotype: Its antigen remains unknown.

Study-wide results and limits: Seasonal influenza vaccination, on each occasion, was suggested by the authors to recruit few new T cells.

TCRdb called the RT-PCR reads again in MiXCR, with one record for every CDR3 protein. Of fewer than 800,000 distinct CDR3 sequences listed, around a sixth were seen once; the top ten hold around a tenth. The rearrangement uses TRBV6-4 and TRBJ2-7; tentative D call: TRBD1 (7 bases). The material was PBMCs from blood, obtained less than 13 days after vaccination. This receptor was obtained from a middle-aged man who received an inactivated influenza vaccine. This CDR3 reads CASSESSGGSYEQYF. CDR3 nucleotides: TGTGCCAGCAGTGAGAGCTCAGGGGGGAGCTACGAGCAGTACTTC.